This T cell receptor beta chain was documented in a study of T cell clonality in common variable immunodeficiency. The CDR3 is made up of 14 amino acids. Germline values: CDR1 KGHSH, CDR2 LQKENI. Most patients and controls had Caucasian heritage. General study findings and limits: Compared with healthy controls, CVID subjects showed increased TCRbeta clonality, mostly in about a third. The cause of increased CVID clonality remains unclear without subpopulation sequencing. Fewer TCRbeta clones were shared among CVID subjects than controls.

This clone was recorded many times. Antigen unknown. The read ends 3 residues before the CDR3 terminus; that terminus is restored from the germline J gene. Profiled with immunoSEQ multiplex PCR; TCRdb holds only in-frame clones, not every one. The sample has tens of thousands of clones, none seen only once; the top ten hold about 6%. Input material: peripheral blood mononuclear cells. This TCR came from a person between 18 and 75 years old in good health. The rearrangement joins TRBV18 to TRBJ1-2; 9 bases fit TRBD1. CDR3 bases read: TGTGCCAGCTCCCCCAAGACAGGGGGATCGGGT. Its translation: CASSPKTGGSG. The CDR3, in full, reads CASSPKTGGSGYTF.